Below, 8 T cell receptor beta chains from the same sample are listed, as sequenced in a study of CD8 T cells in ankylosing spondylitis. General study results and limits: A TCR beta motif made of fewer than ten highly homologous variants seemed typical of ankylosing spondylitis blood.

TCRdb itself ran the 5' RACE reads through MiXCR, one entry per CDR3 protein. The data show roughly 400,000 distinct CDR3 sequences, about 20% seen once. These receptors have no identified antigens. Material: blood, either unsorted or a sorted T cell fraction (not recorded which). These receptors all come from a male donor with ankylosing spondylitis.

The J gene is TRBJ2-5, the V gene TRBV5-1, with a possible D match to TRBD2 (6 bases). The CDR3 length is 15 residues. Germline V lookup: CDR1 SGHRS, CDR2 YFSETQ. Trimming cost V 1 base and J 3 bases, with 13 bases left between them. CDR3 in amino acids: CASSLQASVEETQYF. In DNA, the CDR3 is TGCGCCAGCAGCTTGCAGGCTAGCGTAGAAGAGACCCAGTACTTC. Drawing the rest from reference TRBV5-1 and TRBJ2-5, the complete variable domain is KAGVTQTPRYLIKTRGQQVTLSCSPISGHRSVSWYQQTPGQGLQFLFEYFSETQRNKGNFPGRFSGRQFSNSRSEMNVSTLELGDSALYLCASSLQASVEETQYFGPGTRLLVL.

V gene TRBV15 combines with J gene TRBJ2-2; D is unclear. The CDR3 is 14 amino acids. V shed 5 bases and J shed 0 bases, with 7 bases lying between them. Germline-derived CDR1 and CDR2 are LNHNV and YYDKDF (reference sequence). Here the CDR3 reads CATSPGTNTGELFF. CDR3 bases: TGTGCCACCAGCCCCGGAACGAACACCGGGGAGCTGTTTTTT.

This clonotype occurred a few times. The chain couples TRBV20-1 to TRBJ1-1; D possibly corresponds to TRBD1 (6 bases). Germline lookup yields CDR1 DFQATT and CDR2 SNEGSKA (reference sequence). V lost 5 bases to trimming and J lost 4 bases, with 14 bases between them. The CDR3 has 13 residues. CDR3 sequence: CSARSGVGTEAFF. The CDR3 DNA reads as TGCAGTGCTCGATCAGGGGTCGGCACTGAAGCTTTCTTT.

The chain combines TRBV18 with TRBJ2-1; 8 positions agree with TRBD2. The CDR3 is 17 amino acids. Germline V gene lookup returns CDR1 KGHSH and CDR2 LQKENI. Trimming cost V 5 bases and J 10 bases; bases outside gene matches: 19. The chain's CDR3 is CASSSRILERGRLEQFF. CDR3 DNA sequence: TGTGCCAGCTCATCACGGATTCTGGAACGCGGGAGGTTGGAGCAGTTCTTC.

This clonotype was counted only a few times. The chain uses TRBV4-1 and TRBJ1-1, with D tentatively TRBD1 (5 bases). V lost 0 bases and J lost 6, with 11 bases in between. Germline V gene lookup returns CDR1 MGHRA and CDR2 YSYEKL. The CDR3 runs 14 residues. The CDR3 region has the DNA TGCGCCAGCAGCCAAGATTTCCGGGGCGCTGAAGCTTTCTTT. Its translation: CASSQDFRGAEAFF.

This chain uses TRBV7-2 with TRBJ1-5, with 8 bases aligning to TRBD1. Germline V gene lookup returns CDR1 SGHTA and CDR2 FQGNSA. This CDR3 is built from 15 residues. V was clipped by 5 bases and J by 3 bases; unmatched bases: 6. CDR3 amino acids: CASSGQGGPNQPQHF. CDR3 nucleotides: TGTGCCAGCAGCGGACAGGGCGGCCCCAATCAGCCCCAGCATTTT.

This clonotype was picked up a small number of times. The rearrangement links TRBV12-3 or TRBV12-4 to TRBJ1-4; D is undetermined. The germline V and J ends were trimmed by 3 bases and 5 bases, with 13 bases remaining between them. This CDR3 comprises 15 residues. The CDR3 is CASSLHTVPNEKLFF. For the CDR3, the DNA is TGTGCCAGCAGTTTGCACACCGTCCCCAATGAAAAACTGTTTTTT.

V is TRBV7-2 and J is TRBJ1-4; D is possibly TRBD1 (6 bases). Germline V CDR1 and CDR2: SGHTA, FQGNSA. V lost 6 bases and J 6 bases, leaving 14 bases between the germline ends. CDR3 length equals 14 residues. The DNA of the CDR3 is TGTGCCAGCAGTCAAAGGGGGAGGGATGAAAAACTGTTTTTT. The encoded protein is CASSQRGRDEKLFF.